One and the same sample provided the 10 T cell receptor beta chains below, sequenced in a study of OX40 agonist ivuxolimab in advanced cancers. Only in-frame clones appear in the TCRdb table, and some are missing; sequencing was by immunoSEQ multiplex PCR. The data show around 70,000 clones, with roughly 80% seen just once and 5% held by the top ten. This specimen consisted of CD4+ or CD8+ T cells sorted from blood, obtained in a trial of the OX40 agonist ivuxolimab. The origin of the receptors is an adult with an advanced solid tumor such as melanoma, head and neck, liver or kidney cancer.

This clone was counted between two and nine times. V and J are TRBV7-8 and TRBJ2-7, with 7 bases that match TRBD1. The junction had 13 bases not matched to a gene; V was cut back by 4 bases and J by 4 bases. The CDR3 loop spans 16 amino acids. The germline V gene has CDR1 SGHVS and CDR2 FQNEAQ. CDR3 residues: CASSSLFGTEMYEQYF. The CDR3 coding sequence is TGTGCCAGCAGCTCACTTTTCGGGACAGAGATGTACGAGCAGTACTTC. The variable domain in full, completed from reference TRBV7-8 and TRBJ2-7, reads GAGVSQSPRYKVAKRGQDVALRCDPISGHVSLFWYQQALGQGPEFLTYFQNEAQLDKSGLPSDRFFAERPEGSVSTLKIQRTQQEDSAVYLCASSSLFGTEMYEQYFGPGTRLTVT.

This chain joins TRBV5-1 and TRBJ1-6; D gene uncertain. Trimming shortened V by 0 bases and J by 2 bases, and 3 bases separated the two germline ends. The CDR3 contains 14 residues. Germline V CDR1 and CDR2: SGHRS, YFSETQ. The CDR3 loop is CASSLDPYNSPLHF. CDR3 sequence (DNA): TGCGCCAGCAGCTTGGACCCCTATAATTCACCCCTCCACTTT.

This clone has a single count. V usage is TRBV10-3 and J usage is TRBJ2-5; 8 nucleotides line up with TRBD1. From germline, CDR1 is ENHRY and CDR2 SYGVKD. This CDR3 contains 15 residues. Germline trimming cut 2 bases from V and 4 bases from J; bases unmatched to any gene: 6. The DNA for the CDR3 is TGTGCCATCAGTGAGGGACAGGGCGTAACAGAGACCCAGTACTTC. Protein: CAISEGQGVTETQYF.

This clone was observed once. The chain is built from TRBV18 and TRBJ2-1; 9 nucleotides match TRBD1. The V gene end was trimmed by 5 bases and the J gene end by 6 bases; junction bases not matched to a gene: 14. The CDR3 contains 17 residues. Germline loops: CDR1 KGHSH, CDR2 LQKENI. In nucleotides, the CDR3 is TGTGCCAGCTCATTTGTGCGAGCGGGACAGGGTACCAATGAGCAGTTCTTC. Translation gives CASSFVRAGQGTNEQFF.

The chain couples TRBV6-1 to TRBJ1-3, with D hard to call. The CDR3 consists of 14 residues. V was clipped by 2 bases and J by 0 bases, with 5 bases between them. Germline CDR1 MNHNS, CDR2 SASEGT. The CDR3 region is CASSELASGNTIYF. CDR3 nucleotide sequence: TGTGCCAGCAGTGAACTCGCCTCTGGAAACACCATATATTTT.

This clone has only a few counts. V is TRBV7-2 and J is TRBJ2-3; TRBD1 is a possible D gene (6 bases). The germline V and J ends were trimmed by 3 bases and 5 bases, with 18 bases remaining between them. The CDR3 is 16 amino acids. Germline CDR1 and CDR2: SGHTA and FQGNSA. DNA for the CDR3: TGTGCCAGCAGCTTGATCACGGGTTTAGGGGGAGATACGCAGTATTTT. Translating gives CASSLITGLGGDTQYF.

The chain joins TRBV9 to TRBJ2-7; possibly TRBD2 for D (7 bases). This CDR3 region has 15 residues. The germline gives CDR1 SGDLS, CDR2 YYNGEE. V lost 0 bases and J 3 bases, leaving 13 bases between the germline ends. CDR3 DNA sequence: TGTGCCAGCAGCGTAGGGGAGGGGGTCGTCTACGAGCAGTACTTC. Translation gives CASSVGEGVVYEQYF.

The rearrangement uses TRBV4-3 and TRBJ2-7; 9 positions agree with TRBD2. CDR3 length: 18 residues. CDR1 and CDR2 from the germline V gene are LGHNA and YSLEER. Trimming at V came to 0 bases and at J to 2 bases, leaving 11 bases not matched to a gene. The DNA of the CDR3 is TGCGCCAGCAGCCAAGATAGACTAGCGGCCAACCTAGCCTACGAGCAGTACTTC. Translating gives CASSQDRLAANLAYEQYF.

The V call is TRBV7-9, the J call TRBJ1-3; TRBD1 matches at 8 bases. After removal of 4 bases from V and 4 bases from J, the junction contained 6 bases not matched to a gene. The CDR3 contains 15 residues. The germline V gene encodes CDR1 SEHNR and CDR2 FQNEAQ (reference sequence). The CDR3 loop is CASSSNTGGGNTIYF. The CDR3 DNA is TGTGCCAGCAGCTCCAACACAGGGGGAGGAAACACCATATATTTT.

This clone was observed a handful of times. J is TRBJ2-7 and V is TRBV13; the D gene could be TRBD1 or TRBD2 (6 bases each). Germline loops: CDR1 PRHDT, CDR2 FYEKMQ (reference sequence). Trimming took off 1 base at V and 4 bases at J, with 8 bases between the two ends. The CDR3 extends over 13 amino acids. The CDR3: CASSLAGAYEQYF. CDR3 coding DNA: TGTGCCAGCAGCTTAGCGGGGGCGTACGAGCAGTACTTC.